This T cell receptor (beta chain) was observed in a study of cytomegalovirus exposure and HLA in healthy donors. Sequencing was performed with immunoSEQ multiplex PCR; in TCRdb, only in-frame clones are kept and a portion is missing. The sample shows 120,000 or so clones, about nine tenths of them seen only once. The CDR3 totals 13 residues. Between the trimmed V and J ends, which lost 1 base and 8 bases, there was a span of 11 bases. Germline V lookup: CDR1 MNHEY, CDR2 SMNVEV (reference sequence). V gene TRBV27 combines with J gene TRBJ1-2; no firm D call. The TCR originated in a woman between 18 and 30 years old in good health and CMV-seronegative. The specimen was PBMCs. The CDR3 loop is CASSLYPGEGYTF. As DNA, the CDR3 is TGTGCCAGCAGTTTATATCCTGGGGAGGGCTACACCTTC.